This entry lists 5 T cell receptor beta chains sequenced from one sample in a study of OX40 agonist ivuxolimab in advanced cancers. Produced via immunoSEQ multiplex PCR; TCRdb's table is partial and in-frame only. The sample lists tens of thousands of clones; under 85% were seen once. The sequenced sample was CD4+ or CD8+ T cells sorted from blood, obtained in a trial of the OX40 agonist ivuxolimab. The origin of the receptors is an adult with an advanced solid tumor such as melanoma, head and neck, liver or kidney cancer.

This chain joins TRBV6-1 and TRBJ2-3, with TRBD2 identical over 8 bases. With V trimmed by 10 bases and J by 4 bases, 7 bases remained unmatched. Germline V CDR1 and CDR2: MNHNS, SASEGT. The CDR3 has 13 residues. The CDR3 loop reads CATPGGVADTQYF. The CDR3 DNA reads TGTGCCACTCCGGGAGGGGTTGCAGATACGCAGTATTTT.

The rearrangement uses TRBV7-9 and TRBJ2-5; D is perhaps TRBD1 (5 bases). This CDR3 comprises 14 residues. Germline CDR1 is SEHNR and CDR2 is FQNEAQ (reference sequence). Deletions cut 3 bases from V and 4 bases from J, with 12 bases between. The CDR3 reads CASSFRTPIETQYF. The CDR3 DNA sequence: TGTGCCAGCAGCTTCCGGACACCAATAGAGACCCAGTACTTC.

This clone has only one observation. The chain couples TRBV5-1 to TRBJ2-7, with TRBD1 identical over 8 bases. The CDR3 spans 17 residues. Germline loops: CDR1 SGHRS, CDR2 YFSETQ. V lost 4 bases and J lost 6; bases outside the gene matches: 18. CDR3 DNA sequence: TGCGCCAGCAGCCCCATTCCTGAAACAGGGGGGACTTCCGAGCAGTACTTC. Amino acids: CASSPIPETGGTSEQYF.

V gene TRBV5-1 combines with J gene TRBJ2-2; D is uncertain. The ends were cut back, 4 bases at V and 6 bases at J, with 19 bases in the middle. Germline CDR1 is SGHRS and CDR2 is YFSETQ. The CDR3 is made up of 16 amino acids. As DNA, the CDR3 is TGCGCCAGCAGCGCGAGACAAGGCCTTAACTCCGGGGAGCTGTTTTTT. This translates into CASSARQGLNSGELFF.

The CDR3 spells CASSIDSYYGYTF. The CDR3 region has the DNA TGTGCCAGTAGTATAGACAGCTACTATGGCTACACCTTC. V gene TRBV19 combines with J gene TRBJ1-2; no firm D call. Germline CDR1 is LNHDA and CDR2 is SQIVND (reference sequence). V lost 0 bases and J 3 bases, leaving 5 bases between the germline ends. This CDR3 contains 13 residues.